This TCR gamma chain originates from a study of γδ T cells in repeated Plasmodium falciparum infection. Study details: Age- and gender-matched Australian children served as comparison for malaria-exposed Malian children. Each infection was followed by sampling at 21 days, plus baseline and some pre-infection draws. Study-level findings and limits: Waves of new clonotype selection appeared after repeated controlled infections in Vdelta2-negative, largely Vdelta1+, gammadelta T cells.

As for this clone: Its target is not known. The TCRdb record carries a much larger clone's protein, which differs from this DNA's translation at residue 4; a read error is the likely cause, and the protein listed here is the DNA translation.

TCRdb reapplied CATT to the multiplex PCR reads. The data contain about 5,000 gamma-chain clones, approximately 3.7% of them singletons. Gammadelta T cells were flow-sorted from PBMC into Vgamma9/Vdelta2+ and Vdelta2-negative populations for bulk analysis. The CDR3 spans 11 residues. CDR1 is GITISATS and CDR2 is ISYDGTV in the germline V gene (reference sequence). The V gene is TRGV9, the J gene TRGJ1 or TRGJ2. This receptor was obtained from a pool of human donors (malaria-infected and uninfected, not separated). The sequencing input was gamma-delta T cells from blood. The CDR3 sequence is CALCEVHEKLF. Written as DNA, the CDR3 is TGTGCCTTGTGTGAGGTGCACGAGAAACTCTTT.